The rows below give T cell receptor beta chains drawn from one sample of a study of blood T cell repertoires in COVID-19. Repertoires were generated with immunoSEQ multiplex PCR, while TCRdb's copy carries only in-frame clones and drops some. The sample records about 400,000 clones, about 90% being singletons. The specimen sequenced was PBMCs or T cells enriched from blood (not recorded which). The receptor set was obtained from a woman in her 30s who had recovered from COVID-19. Each CDR3 is given with its conserved first and last residue. Each record gives: CDR3 protein, V gene.

CDR3aa: CASSDRGAYEQYF; v_gene: TRBV2
CDR3aa: CASSLSPENTEAFF; v_gene: TRBV5-1
CDR3aa: CASSPPAADTIYF; v_gene: TRBV7-9
CDR3aa: CASSQERGQPNTEAFF; v_gene: TRBV3-1/TRBV3-2
CDR3aa: CASSGQIGADTQYF; v_gene: TRBV7-9
CDR3aa: CASSFPPGFGGNYGYTF; v_gene: TRBV7-9
CDR3aa: CASTVSSNEKLFF; v_gene: TRBV28
CDR3aa: CASSLGPIYGYTF; v_gene: TRBV27
CDR3aa: CASILEPGLAGAHEQFF; v_gene: TRBV9
CDR3aa: CASSLGLAGNNEQFF; v_gene: TRBV5-1
CDR3aa: CASSKGQGGAMNTEAFF; v_gene: TRBV19
CDR3aa: CASSDSRWRADSNQPQHF; v_gene: TRBV6-4
CDR3aa: CASMTGNTGELFF; v_gene: TRBV2
CDR3aa: CASTERGAHYYGYTF; v_gene: TRBV2
CDR3aa: CASSSSYRLAGGPGELFF; v_gene: TRBV7-9
CDR3aa: CASSRGLAKQFF; v_gene: TRBV3-1/TRBV3-2
CDR3aa: CAISEDSPNTGELFF; v_gene: TRBV10-3
CDR3aa: CASSWTSGNNEQFF; v_gene: TRBV6-6
CDR3aa: CASPTRGQIYTEAFF; v_gene: TRBV2
CDR3aa: CASSLVRRDSWRGNQPQHF; v_gene: TRBV11-3
CDR3aa: CASSLSGTGHSTDTQYF; v_gene: TRBV5-1
CDR3aa: CASRGTSGSDYNEQFF; v_gene: TRBV19